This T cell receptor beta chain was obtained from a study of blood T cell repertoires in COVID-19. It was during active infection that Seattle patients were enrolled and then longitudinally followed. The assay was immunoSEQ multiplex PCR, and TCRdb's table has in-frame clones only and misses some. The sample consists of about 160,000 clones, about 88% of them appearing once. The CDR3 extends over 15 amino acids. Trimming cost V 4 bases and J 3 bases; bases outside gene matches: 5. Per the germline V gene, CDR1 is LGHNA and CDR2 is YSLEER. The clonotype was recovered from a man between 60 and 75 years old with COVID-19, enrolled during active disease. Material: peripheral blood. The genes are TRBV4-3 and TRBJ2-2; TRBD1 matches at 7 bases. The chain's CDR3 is CASSPVDRDTGELFF. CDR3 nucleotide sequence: TGCGCCAGCAGCCCTGTTGACAGGGACACCGGGGAGCTGTTTTTT.